The entry below describes one TCR beta chain. The germline gene is not matched at one end of the junction; a read error may be the cause. These data are taken from a study of blood T cells in healthy people across ages. The CDR3 length is 17 residues. Germline loops: CDR1 SGHTA, CDR2 FQGNSA. Then a second PCR, running roughly 7 to 11 cycles, was carried out with a sample-barcoded 5' primer and a J-beta primer mix. TCRdb independently ran MiXCR on the 5' RACE reads; one entry per CDR3 protein. Of 760,000 or so distinct CDR3 sequences in the sample, just under 25% were seen once. The same sample was also studied in work on T cells of mothers and their children. That report adds: Mothers gave over 9.5 million TCR beta CDR3 reads each, and children 3 million to 3.5 million each.

This chain connects TRBV7-2 to TRBJ2-2, with TRBD2 as a possible D gene (5 bases). The specimen sequenced was blood. The receptor comes from a boy younger than 18 in good health. DNA of the CDR3: TGTGCCAGTAGCTCCTACCCGGCGGGCGCGAACACCGGGGAGCTGTTTTTT. It encodes CASSSYPAGANTGELFF. The entire variable domain, with the rest obtained from reference TRBV7-2 and TRBJ2-2, is as follows: GAGVSQSPSNKVTEKGKDVELRCDPISGHTALYWYRQSLGQGLEFLIYFQGNSAPDKSGLPSDRFSAERTGGSVSTLTIQRTQQEDSAVYLCASSSYPAGANTGELFFGEGSRLTVL.